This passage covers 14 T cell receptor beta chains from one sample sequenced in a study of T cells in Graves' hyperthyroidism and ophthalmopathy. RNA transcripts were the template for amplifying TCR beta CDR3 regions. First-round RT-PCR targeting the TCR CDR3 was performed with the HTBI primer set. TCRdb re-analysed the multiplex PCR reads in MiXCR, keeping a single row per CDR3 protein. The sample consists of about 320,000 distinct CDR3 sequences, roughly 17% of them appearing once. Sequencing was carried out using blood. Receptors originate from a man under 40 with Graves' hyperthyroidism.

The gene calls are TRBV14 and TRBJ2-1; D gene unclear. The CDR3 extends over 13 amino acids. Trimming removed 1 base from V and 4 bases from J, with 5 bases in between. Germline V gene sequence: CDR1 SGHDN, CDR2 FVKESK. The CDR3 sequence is CASSQVLYNEQFF. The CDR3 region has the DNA TGTGCCAGCAGCCAAGTCCTTTACAATGAGCAGTTCTTC. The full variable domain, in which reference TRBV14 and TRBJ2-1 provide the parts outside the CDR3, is EAGVTQFPSHSVIEKGQTVTLRCDPISGHDNLYWYRRVMGKEIKFLLHFVKESKQDESGMPNNRFLAERTGGTYSTLKVQPAELEDSGVYFCASSQVLYNEQFFGPGTRLTVL.

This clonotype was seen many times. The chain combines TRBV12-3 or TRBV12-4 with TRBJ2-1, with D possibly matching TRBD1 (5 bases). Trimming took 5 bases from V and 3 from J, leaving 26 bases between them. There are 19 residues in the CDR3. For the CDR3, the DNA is TGTGCCAGCAGTACTACACTCGGCGGCGGCCAGGGAAGCTACAATGAGCAGTTCTTC. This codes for CASSTTLGGGQGSYNEQFF.

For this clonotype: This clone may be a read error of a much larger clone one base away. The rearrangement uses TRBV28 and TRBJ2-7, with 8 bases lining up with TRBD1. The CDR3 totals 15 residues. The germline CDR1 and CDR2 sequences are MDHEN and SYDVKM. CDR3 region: CASSLRQGSSHEQYF. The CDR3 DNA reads TGTGCCAGCAGCCTAAGACAGGGGAGCTCCCACGAGCAGTACTTC.

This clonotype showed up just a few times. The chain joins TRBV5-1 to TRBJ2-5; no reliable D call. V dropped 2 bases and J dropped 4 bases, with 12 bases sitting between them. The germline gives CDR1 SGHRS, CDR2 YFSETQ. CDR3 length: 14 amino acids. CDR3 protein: CASSLVESVETQYF. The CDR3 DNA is TGCGCCAGCAGCTTAGTTGAAAGCGTAGAGACCCAGTACTTC.

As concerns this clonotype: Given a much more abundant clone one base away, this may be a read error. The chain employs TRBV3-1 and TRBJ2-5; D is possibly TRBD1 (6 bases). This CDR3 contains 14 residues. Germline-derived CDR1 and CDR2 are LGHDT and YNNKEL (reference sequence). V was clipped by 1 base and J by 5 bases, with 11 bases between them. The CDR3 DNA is TGTGCCAGCAGCCAAGTACAGGGTTTGGAGACCCAGTACTTC. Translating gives CASSQVQGLETQYF.

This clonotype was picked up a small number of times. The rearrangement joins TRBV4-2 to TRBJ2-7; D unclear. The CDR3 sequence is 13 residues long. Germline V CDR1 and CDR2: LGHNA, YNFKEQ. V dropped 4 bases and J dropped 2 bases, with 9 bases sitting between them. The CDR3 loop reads CASSPNGPYEQYF. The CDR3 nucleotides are TGTGCCAGCAGCCCCAACGGCCCCTACGAGCAGTACTTC.

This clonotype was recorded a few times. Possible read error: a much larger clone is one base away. The CDR3 here is CASSLVELDGTQYF. The CDR3 coding sequence is TGTGCCAGCAGTTTAGTGGAACTAGATGGGACCCAGTACTTC. This chain connects TRBV28 to TRBJ2-5; maybe TRBD2 (5 bases). V shed 2 bases and J shed 7 bases, with 14 bases lying between them. CDR3 length: 14 amino acids. Germline assignment: CDR1 MDHEN and CDR2 SYDVKM.

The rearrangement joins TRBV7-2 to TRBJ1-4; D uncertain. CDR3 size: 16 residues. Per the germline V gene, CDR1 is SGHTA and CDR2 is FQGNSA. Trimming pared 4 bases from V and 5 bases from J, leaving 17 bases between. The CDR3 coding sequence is TGTGCCAGCAGCTCCGGTTATATGGGTCTAAATGAAAAACTGTTTTTT. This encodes CASSSGYMGLNEKLFF.

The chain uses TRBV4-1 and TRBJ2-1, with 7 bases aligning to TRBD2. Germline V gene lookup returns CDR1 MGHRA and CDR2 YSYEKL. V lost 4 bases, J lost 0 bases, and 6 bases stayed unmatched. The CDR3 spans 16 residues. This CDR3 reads CASSPTPSGSYNEQFF. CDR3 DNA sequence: TGCGCCAGCAGCCCGACTCCTAGCGGCTCCTACAATGAGCAGTTCTTC.

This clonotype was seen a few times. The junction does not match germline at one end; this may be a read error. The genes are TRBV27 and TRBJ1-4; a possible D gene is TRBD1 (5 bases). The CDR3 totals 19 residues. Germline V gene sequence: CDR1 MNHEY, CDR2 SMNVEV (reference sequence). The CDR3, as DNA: TGTGCCGGCAGTGACGATGGGAGAGAGGGGTATGGAACTAATGAAAAACTGTTTTTT. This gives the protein CAGSDDGREGYGTNEKLFF.

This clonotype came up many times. The chain's CDR3 is CASSLLGVSNQPQHF. In nucleotides, the CDR3 is TGTGCCAGCAGCCTTCTGGGGGTTAGCAATCAGCCCCAGCATTTT. V usage is TRBV28 and J usage is TRBJ1-5, with D possibly being TRBD1 (5 bases). The CDR3 totals 15 residues. Trimming took 6 bases from V and 0 from J, leaving 12 bases between them. Germline CDR1 and CDR2: MDHEN and SYDVKM.

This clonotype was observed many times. The CDR3 here is CASSQAETMNTEAFF. The CDR3 DNA reads TGCGCCAGCAGCCAAGCAGAGACCATGAACACTGAAGCTTTCTTT. The chain joins TRBV4-1 to TRBJ1-1, with D hard to call. The V end lost 1 base, the J end lost 0 bases, and 9 bases lay between the germline ends. The CDR3 extends over 15 amino acids. Germline loops: CDR1 MGHRA, CDR2 YSYEKL.

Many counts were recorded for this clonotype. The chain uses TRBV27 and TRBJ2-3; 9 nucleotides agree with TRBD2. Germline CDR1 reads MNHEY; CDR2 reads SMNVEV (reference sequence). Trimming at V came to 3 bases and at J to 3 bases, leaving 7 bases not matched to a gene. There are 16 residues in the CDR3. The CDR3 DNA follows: TGTGCCAGCAGTTTGACTAGCGGAGGGGGGACAGATACGCAGTATTTT. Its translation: CASSLTSGGGTDTQYF.

The CDR3 loop is CASSQDWLSNLHF. In DNA form, the CDR3 reads TGTGCCAGCAGCCAAGACTGGTTAAGTAACCTCCACTTT. J is TRBJ1-6 and V is TRBV14; no reliable D call. From germline, CDR1 is SGHDN and CDR2 FVKESK. The CDR3 covers 13 residues. V lost 0 bases and J 15 bases, leaving 12 bases between the germline ends.